Only a few counts were recorded for the clone carrying this T cell receptor (beta chain). These data belong to a study of blood T cell repertoires in COVID-19. Trimming removed 3 bases from V and 0 bases from J, with 6 bases in between. Germline V gene data show CDR1 as MNHNS and CDR2 as SASEGT. This CDR3 contains 13 residues. TCRdb's table, derived via immunoSEQ multiplex PCR, lists solely in-frame clones and lacks some. The sample includes around 130,000 clones, roughly nine tenths of them seen just once. The chain recombines TRBV6-1 with TRBJ2-7, with D tentatively TRBD1 (5 bases). The sequencing sample was made of peripheral blood. The clonotype comes from a man aged 50-60 years with active COVID-19. As DNA, the CDR3 is TGTGCCAGCAGTGACAGGGTCTCCTACGAGCAGTACTTC. It encodes CASSDRVSYEQYF.